The T cell receptor beta chain under discussion was sequenced for a study of blood T cell repertoires in COVID-19. In the original processing: From reference gene primer amplification, estimates of nucleated cell counts were derived. The repertoire was sequenced with immunoSEQ multiplex PCR; TCRdb's copy has only in-frame clones and lacks some. The V and J calls and clone size are taken from that table; D and trimming were inferred from the DNA. Of a few hundred thousand clones listed, 88% are singletons. V was clipped by 4 bases and J by 4 bases, with 8 bases between them. The CDR3 is 12 amino acids. Germline assignment: CDR1 SGHNT and CDR2 YYREEE (reference sequence).

The V and J genes are TRBV5-4 and TRBJ1-1; D possibly corresponds to TRBD1 (6 bases). The TCR comes from a man between 70 and 80 years old with acute or convalescent COVID-19. The sequenced sample was peripheral blood. CDR3 loop: CASSKGGTEAFF. DNA of the CDR3: TGTGCCAGCAGCAAAGGGGGCACTGAAGCTTTCTTT.